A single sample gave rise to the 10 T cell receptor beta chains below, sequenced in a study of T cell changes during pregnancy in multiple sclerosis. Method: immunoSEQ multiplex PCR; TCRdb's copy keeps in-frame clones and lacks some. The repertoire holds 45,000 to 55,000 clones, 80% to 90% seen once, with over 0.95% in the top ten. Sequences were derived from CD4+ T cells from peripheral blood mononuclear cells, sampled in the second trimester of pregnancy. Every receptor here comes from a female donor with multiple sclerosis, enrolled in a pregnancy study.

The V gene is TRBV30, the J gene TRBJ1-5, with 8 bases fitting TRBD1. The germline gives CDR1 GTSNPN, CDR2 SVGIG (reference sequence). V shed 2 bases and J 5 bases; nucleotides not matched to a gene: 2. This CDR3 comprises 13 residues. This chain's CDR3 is CAWSLQGDQPQHF. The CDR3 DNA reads TGTGCCTGGAGTCTACAGGGGGATCAGCCCCAGCATTTT. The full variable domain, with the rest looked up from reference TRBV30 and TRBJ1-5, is SQTIHQWPATLVQPVGSPLSLECTVEGTSNPNLYWYRQAAGRGLQLLFYSVGIGQISSEVPQNLSASRPQDRQFILSSKKLLLSDSGFYLCAWSLQGDQPQHFGDGTRLSIL.

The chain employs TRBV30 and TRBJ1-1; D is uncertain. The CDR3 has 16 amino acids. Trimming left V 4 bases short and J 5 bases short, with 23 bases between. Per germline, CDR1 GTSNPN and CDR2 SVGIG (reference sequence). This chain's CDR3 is CAWIPLPVIRGTEAFF. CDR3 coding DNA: TGTGCCTGGATTCCACTCCCCGTAATCAGAGGGACTGAAGCTTTCTTT.

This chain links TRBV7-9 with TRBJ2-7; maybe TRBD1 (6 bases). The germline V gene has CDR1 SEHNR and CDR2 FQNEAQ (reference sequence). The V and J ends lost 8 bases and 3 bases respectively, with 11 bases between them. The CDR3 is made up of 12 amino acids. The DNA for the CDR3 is TGTGCCAGCGGACAGTTATACTACGAGCAGTACTTC. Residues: CASGQLYYEQYF.

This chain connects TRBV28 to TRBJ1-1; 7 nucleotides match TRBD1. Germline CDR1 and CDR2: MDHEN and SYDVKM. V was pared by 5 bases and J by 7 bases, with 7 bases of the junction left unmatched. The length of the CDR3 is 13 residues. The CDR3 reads CASSLPGQLEAFF. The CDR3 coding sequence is TGTGCCAGCAGTCTACCGGGACAGCTTGAAGCTTTCTTT.

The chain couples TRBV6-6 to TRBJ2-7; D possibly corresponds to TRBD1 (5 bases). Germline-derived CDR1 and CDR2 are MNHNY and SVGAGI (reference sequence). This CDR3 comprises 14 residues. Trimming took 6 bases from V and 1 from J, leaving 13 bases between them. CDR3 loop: CASRPPRVSYEQYF. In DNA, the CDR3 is TGTGCCAGCAGACCACCCAGGGTATCCTACGAGCAGTACTTC.

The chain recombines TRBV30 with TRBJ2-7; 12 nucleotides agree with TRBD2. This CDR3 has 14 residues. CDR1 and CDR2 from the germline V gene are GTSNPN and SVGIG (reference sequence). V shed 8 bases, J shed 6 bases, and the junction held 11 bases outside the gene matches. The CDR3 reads CAALPGLAGLEQYF. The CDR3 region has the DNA TGTGCCGCTCTGCCCGGACTAGCGGGGCTCGAGCAGTACTTC.

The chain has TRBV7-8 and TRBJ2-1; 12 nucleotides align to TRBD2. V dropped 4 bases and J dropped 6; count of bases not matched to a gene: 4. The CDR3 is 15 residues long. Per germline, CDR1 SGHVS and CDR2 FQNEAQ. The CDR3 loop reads CASSWGTSGSNEQFF. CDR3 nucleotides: TGTGCCAGCAGCTGGGGGACTAGCGGGTCCAATGAGCAGTTCTTC. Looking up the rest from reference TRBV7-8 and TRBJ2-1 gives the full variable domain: GAGVSQSPRYKVAKRGQDVALRCDPISGHVSLFWYQQALGQGPEFLTYFQNEAQLDKSGLPSDRFFAERPEGSVSTLKIQRTQQEDSAVYLCASSWGTSGSNEQFFGPGTRLTVL.

The CDR3: CASRRDSYTGELFF. CDR3 nucleotide sequence: TGTGCCAGCAGAAGGGACAGCTACACCGGGGAGCTGTTTTTT. The chain has TRBV6-5 and TRBJ2-2; 7 bases map to TRBD1. Trimming removed 6 bases from V and 3 bases from J; junction bases left unmatched: 4. Germline CDR1 reads MNHEY; CDR2 reads SVGAGI. The CDR3 runs 14 residues.

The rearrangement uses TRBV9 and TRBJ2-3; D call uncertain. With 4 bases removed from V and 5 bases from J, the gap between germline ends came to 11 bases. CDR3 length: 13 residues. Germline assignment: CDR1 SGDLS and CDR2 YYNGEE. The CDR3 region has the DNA TGTGCCAGCAGCTCAGGAACTCGAGATACGCAGTATTTT. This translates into CASSSGTRDTQYF.

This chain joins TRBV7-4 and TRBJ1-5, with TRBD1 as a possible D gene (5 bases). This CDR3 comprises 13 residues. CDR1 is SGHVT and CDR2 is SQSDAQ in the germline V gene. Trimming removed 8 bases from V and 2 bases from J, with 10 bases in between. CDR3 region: CASRPGGNQPQHF. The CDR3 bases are TGTGCCAGCCGCCCGGGGGGCAATCAGCCCCAGCATTTT.